This entry describes one T cell receptor (beta chain). The sample comes from a study of blood T cell repertoires in COVID-19. Study-level background: Specimens from acute and convalescent COVID-19 originated in the United States, Italy and Spain. T cells, B-cell-depleted T cells, or PBMCs supplied cDNA or gDNA.

Authors' data handling: Estimates of nucleated cell counts were drawn from the amplification of reference gene primers. The protocol was immunoSEQ multiplex PCR, while the TCRdb copy is restricted to in-frame clones and leaves out a portion. V and J calls plus clone size are reproduced from that table; the DNA served to infer D and trimming. This table holds fewer than 120,000 clones, more than 70% found once. V lost 10 bases, J lost 4 bases, and 14 bases stayed unmatched. The CDR3 has 15 residues. The germline gives CDR1 LGHNT, CDR2 FRNRAP. The receptor comes from a woman between 50 and 59 years old with acute or convalescent COVID-19. The specimen was peripheral blood. V and J are TRBV12-5 and TRBJ2-3; 7 nucleotides agree with TRBD2. CDR3 sequence (DNA): TGTGCTATAGGCCCTGATCGGGAGGTTGCAGATACGCAGTATTTT. This gives the protein CAIGPDREVADTQYF.